The entry that follows covers one T cell receptor beta chain sequence. Adults between about 18 and 95 years of age took part from 24 US areas. Cohort placement rested on clinical history that participants reported themselves. The assay was immunoSEQ multiplex PCR, and TCRdb's table has in-frame clones only and misses some. The sample shows hundreds of thousands of clones, about four fifths of them seen only once. This sample is drawn from a study of blood T cell repertoires in COVID-19. The CDR3 runs to 11 residues. Germline CDR1 MNHEY, CDR2 SMNVEV (reference sequence). This chain joins TRBV27 and TRBJ2-5, with D uncertain. The TCR originated in a man aged 35 to 55 who had been exposed to COVID-19. Input material: PBMCs or T cells enriched from blood (not recorded which). The chain's CDR3 is CVTKSGWTQYF. The CDR3 DNA is TGTGTCACCAAGTCGGGTTGGACCCAGTACTTC.